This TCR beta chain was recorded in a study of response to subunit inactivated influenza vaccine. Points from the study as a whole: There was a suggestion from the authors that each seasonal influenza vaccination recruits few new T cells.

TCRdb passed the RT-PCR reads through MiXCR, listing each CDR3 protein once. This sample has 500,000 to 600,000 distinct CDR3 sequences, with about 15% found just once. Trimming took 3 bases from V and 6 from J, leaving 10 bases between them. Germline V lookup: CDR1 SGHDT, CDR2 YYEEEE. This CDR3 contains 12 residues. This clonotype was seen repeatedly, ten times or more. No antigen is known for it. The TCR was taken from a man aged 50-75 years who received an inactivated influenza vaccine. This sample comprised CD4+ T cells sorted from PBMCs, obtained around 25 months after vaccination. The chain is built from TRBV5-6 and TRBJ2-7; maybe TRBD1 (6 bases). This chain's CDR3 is CASSWTQGEQYF. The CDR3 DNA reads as TGTGCCAGCAGCTGGACACAGGGCGAGCAGTACTTC.